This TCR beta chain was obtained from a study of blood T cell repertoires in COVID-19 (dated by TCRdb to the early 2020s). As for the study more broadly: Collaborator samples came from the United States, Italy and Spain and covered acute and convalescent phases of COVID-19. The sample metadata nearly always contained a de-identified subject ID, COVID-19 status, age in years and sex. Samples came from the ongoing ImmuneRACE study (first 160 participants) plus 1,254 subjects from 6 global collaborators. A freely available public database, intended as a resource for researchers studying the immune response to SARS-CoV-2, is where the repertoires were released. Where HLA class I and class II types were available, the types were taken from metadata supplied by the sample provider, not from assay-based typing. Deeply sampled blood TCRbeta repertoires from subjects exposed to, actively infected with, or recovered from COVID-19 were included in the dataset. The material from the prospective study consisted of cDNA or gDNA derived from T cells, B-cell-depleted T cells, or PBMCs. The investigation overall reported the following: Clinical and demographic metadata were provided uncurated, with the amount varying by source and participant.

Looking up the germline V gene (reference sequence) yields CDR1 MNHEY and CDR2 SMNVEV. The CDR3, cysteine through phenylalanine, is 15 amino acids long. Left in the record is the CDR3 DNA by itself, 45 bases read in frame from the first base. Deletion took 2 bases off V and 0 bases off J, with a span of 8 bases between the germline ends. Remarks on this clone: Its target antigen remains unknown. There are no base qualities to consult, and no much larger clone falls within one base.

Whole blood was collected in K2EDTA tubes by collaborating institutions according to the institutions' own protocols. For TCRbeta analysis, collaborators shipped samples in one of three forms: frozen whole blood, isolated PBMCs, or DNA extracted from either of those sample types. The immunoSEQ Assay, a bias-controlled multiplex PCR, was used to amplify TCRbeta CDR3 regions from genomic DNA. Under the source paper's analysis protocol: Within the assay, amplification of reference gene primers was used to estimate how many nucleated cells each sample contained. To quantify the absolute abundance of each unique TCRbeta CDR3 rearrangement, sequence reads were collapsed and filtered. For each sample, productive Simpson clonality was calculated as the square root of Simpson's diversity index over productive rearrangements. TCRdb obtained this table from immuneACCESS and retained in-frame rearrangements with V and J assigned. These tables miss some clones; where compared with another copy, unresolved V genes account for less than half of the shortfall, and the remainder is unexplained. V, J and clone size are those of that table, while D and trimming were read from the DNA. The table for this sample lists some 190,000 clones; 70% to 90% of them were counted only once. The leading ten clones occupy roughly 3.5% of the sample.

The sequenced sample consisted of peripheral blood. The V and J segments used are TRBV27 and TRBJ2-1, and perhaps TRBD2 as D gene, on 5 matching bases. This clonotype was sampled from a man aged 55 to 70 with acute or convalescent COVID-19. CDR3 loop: CASSLEGLSYNEQFF. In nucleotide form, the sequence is TGTGCCAGCAGTTTAGAGGGTCTCTCCTACAATGAGCAGTTCTTC.